This entry lists 15 T cell receptor beta chains sequenced from one sample in a study of blood T cell repertoires in COVID-19. Sequenced by immunoSEQ multiplex PCR; TCRdb stores in-frame clones only, minus some. The table lists some 150,000 clones, about 85% of them singletons. The sequenced material came from peripheral blood. Receptors were obtained from a man aged 55 to 70 with COVID-19, enrolled during active disease.

J is TRBJ1-1 and V is TRBV28; D perhaps matches TRBD1 (5 bases). Germline loops: CDR1 MDHEN, CDR2 SYDVKM. V dropped 6 bases and J dropped 0 bases, with 8 bases sitting between them. The CDR3 spans 13 residues. The CDR3 bases are TGTGCCAGCAGCGACAGTATGAACACTGAAGCTTTCTTT. Its translation is CASSDSMNTEAFF.

J is TRBJ1-1 and V is TRBV18, with 7 bases fitting TRBD1. The V and J ends lost 4 bases and 1 base, in that order; junction bases with no gene match: 6. Germline loops: CDR1 KGHSH, CDR2 LQKENI. The CDR3 sequence is 15 residues long. The CDR3 here is CASSQETGTNTEAFF. The CDR3 nucleotides are TGTGCCAGCTCACAAGAGACAGGGACGAACACTGAAGCTTTCTTT.

The chain combines TRBV12-3 or TRBV12-4 with TRBJ1-2, with D tentatively TRBD1 (6 bases). The germline V and J ends were trimmed by 5 bases and 8 bases, with 15 bases remaining between them. This CDR3 is 13 amino acids long. The CDR3 here is CASSLDRFVGYTF. Written as DNA, the CDR3 is TGTGCCAGCAGTCTCGACAGGTTTGTCGGCTACACCTTC.

The chain employs TRBV28 and TRBJ1-1; 12 bases agree with TRBD1. The germline gives CDR1 MDHEN, CDR2 SYDVKM. This CDR3 region has 14 residues. With 6 bases clipped from V and 5 bases from J, the junction kept 4 bases outside the gene matches. CDR3 amino acids: CASRRGQGATEAFF. CDR3 nucleotides: TGTGCCAGCAGGCGGGGACAGGGGGCGACTGAAGCTTTCTTT. Drawing the rest from reference TRBV28 and TRBJ1-1, the complete variable domain is DVKVTQSSRYLVKRTGEKVFLECVQDMDHENMFWYRQDPGLGLRLIYFSYDVKMKEKGDIPEGYSVSREKKERFSLILESASTNQTSMYLCASRRGQGATEAFFGQGTRLTVV.

This chain links TRBV5-4 with TRBJ2-3; 11 nucleotides agree with TRBD2. The CDR3 is made up of 16 amino acids. Unmatched junction bases numbered 6, after V lost 2 bases and J lost 4 bases. Germline values: CDR1 SGHNT, CDR2 YYREEE (reference sequence). CDR3 residues: CASSFLAGGPADTQYF. Written as DNA, the CDR3 is TGTGCCAGCAGCTTTTTAGCGGGGGGGCCGGCAGATACGCAGTATTTT.

This clone has only one observation. J is TRBJ2-2 and V is TRBV7-9, with 11 nucleotides matching TRBD1. From germline, CDR1 is SEHNR and CDR2 FQNEAQ (reference sequence). CDR3 length: 15 amino acids. With V trimmed by 7 bases and J by 6 bases, 7 bases remained unmatched. The CDR3 nucleotides are TGTGCCAGCATCTCAAGGACAGGGGGCCCCGGGGAGCTGTTTTTT. Translating gives CASISRTGGPGELFF.

The gene calls are TRBV7-2 and TRBJ2-1; 9 bases map to TRBD2. The length of the CDR3 is 15 residues. The V gene's germline CDR1 is SGHTA and CDR2 FQGNSA. After removal of 4 bases from V and 7 bases from J, the junction contained 8 bases not matched to a gene. CDR3 nucleotides: TGTGCCAGCAGCTCTGGCGGGAGGGCCTTAAATGAGCAGTTCTTC. It specifies CASSSGGRALNEQFF.

The gene calls are TRBV30 and TRBJ1-4; tentative D call: TRBD1 (5 bases). The CDR3 consists of 15 residues. In germline, CDR1 is GTSNPN, CDR2 SVGIG (reference sequence). Trimming shortened V by 0 bases and J by 3 bases, and 11 bases separated the two germline ends. The CDR3 DNA is TGTGCCTGGAGTGTACGGGGGGTTTCTAATGAAAAACTGTTTTTT. Protein: CAWSVRGVSNEKLFF.

V usage is TRBV24-1 and J usage is TRBJ1-1, with 8 bases that match TRBD1. The junction had 5 bases not matched to a gene; V was cut back by 11 bases and J by 1 base. Per the germline V gene, CDR1 is KGHDR and CDR2 is SFDVKD. The CDR3 sequence is 13 residues long. The CDR3 region has the DNA TGTGCCAGTCAGGGGGCGACGAACACTGAAGCTTTCTTT. Translated, it gives CASQGATNTEAFF.

The chain has TRBV18 and TRBJ1-1; TRBD1 matches 7 bases. V shed 2 bases, J shed 4 bases, and the junction held 4 bases outside the gene matches. The length of the CDR3 is 14 residues. Germline values: CDR1 KGHSH, CDR2 LQKENI. In DNA form, the CDR3 reads TGTGCCAGCTCACCAGGACAGGAGGGCACTGAAGCTTTCTTT. It encodes CASSPGQEGTEAFF.

The gene calls are TRBV6-5 and TRBJ1-6; 9 positions agree with TRBD1. This CDR3 region has 14 residues. With 6 bases clipped from V and 7 bases from J, the junction kept 4 bases outside the gene matches. Germline V gene data show CDR1 as MNHEY and CDR2 as SVGAGI. Here the CDR3 DNA reads TGTGCCAGCAGCCTTGGGACAGGGAATTCACCCCTCCACTTT. Protein sequence: CASSLGTGNSPLHF.

The chain recombines TRBV19 with TRBJ1-1; D remains ambiguous. Per germline, CDR1 LNHDA and CDR2 SQIVND (reference sequence). The CDR3 spans 15 residues. Trimming removed 6 bases from V and 0 bases from J, with 14 bases in between. The CDR3 region has the DNA TGTGCCAGTAGATACCGGACGGGAATGAACACTGAAGCTTTCTTT. Translating it yields CASRYRTGMNTEAFF.

The gene calls are TRBV5-4 and TRBJ2-3; D unresolved. The germline gives CDR1 SGHNT, CDR2 YYREEE (reference sequence). The CDR3 runs to 12 residues. Between the trimmed V and J ends, which lost 4 bases and 5 bases, there was a span of 8 bases. The CDR3 nucleotides read TGTGCCAGCAGCCTTAGTCTAGATACGCAGTATTTT. It specifies CASSLSLDTQYF.

The chain is built from TRBV6-5 and TRBJ1-2; no reliable D call. Trimming pared 6 bases from V and 4 bases from J, leaving 15 bases between. Germline loops: CDR1 MNHEY, CDR2 SVGAGI. This CDR3 has 14 residues. The CDR3 coding sequence is TGTGCCAGCAGACCCAGAGAGGCCTCCTATGGCTACACCTTC. Protein: CASRPREASYGYTF.

CDR3 loop: CASSAGTGKSSGYTF. Here the CDR3 DNA reads TGTGCCAGCAGCGCAGGGACAGGGAAGTCTAGTGGCTACACCTTC. The gene calls are TRBV9 and TRBJ1-2; 9 bases agree with TRBD1. CDR1 is SGDLS, CDR2 YYNGEE, per germline. This CDR3 has 15 amino acids. J gave up 7 bases and V 3 bases, and 10 bases lay outside the gene matches.